This record covers a single TCR beta chain. No antigen is known for it. The CDR3 has 14 residues. V was clipped by 6 bases and J by 3 bases, with 11 bases between them. CDR1 and CDR2 from the germline V gene are SNHLY and FYNNEI. This sample was included in a study of cytomegalovirus exposure and HLA in healthy donors. Study outcomes and limitations: Around 160 TCR beta chains were listed as cytomegalovirus-associated. A later analysis associated about 18,000 TCR beta sequences with HLA alleles at a 0.05 false discovery rate. Common viral pathogens seemed to be connected with several of the most significant clusters, according to a later analysis. Specificity of a few CMV-associated chains for CMV antigens was verified in vitro.

Researchers ran the PCR with 60 Vbeta and 13 Jbeta primers. The table came from immunoSEQ multiplex PCR; TCRdb's copy has only in-frame clones and leaves some out. The table shows under 250,000 clones, with approximately 80% occurring only once. The specimen sequenced was PBMCs. The chain employs TRBV2 and TRBJ2-2, with D maybe TRBD2 (6 bases). This TCR came from a woman in her thirties in good health and CMV-seronegative. The CDR3 DNA is TGTGCCAGCAGGGTCAGGAGGGACACCGGGGAGCTGTTTTTT. This sequence encodes CASRVRRDTGELFF. Combining the CDR3 with reference TRBV2 and TRBJ2-2 gives the whole variable domain EPEVTQTPSHQVTQMGQEVILRCVPISNHLYFYWYRQILGQKVEFLVSFYNNEISEKSEIFDDQFSVERPDGSNFTLKIRSTKLEDSAMYFCASRVRRDTGELFFGEGSRLTVL.